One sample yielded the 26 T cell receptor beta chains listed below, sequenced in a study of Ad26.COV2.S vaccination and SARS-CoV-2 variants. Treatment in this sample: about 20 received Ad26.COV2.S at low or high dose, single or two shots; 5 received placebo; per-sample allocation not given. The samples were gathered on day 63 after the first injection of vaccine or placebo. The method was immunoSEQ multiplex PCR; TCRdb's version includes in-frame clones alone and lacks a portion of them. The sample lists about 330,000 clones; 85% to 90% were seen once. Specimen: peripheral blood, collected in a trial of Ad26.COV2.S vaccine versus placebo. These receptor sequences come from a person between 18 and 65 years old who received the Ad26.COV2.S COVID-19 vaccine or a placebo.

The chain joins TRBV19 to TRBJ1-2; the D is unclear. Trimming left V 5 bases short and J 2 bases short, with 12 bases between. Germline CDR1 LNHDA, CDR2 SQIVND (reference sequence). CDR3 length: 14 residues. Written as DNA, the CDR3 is TGTGCCAGTAGTGAGTGGGGAGTAAACTATGGCTACACCTTC. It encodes CASSEWGVNYGYTF.

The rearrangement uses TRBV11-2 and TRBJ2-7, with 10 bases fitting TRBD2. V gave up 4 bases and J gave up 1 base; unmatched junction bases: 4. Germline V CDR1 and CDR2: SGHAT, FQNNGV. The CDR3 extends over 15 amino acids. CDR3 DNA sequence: TGTGCCAGCAGCTCAACTAGCGGGGTATCCTACGAGCAGTACTTC. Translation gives CASSSTSGVSYEQYF.

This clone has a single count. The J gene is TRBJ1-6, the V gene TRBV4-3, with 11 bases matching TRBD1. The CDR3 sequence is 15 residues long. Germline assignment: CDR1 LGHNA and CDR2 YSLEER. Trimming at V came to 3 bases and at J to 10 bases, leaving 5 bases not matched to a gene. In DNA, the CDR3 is TGCGCCAGCAGCCAGGACAGGGGGCGCGAATCACCCCTCCACTTT. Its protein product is CASSQDRGRESPLHF.

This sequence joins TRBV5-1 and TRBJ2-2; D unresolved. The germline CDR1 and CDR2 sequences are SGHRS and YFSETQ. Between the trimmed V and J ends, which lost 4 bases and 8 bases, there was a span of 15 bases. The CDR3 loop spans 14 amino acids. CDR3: CASSEGTFGGELFF. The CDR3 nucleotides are TGCGCCAGCAGCGAAGGCACCTTCGGGGGGGAGCTGTTTTTT. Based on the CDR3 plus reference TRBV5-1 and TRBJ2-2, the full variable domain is KAGVTQTPRYLIKTRGQQVTLSCSPISGHRSVSWYQQTPGQGLQFLFEYFSETQRNKGNFPGRFSGRQFSNSRSEMNVSTLELGDSALYLCASSEGTFGGELFFGEGSRLTVL.

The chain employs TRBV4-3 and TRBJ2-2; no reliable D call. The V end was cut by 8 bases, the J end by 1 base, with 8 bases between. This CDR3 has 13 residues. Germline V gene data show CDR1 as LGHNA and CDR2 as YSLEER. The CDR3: CASQSRNTGELFF. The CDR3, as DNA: TGCGCCAGCCAGTCCAGGAACACCGGGGAGCTGTTTTTT.

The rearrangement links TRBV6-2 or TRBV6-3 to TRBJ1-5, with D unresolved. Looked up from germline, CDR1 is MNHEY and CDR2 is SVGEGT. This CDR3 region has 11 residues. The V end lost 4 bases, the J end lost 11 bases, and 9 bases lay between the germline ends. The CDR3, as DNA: TGTGCCAGCAGTTTCCCCGAGGCCCAGCATTTT. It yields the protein CASSFPEAQHF.

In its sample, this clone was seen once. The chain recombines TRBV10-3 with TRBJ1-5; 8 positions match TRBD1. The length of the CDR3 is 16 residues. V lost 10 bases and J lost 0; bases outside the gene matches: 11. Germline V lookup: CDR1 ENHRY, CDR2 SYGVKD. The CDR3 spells CASSPGDRTSNQPQHF. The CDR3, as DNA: TGTGCCAGCAGCCCCGGGGACAGGACTAGCAATCAGCCCCAGCATTTT.

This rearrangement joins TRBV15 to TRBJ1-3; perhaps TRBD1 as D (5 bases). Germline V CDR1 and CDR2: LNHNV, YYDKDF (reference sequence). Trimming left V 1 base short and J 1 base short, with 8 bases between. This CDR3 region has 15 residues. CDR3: CATSRGGSSGNTIYF. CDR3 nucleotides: TGTGCCACCAGCAGAGGGGGGTCTTCTGGAAACACCATATATTTT. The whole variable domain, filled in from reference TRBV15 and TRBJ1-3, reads DAMVIQNPRYQVTQFGKPVTLSCSQTLNHNVMYWYQQKSSQAPKLLFHYYDKDFNNEADTPDNFQSRRPNTSFCFLDIRSPGLGDTAMYLCATSRGGSSGNTIYFGEGSWLTVV.

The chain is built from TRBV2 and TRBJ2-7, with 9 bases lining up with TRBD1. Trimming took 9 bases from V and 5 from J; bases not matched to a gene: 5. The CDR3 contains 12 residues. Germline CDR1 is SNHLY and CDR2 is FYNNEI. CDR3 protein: CARGTGLNEQYF. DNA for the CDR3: TGTGCCAGGGGGACAGGGTTGAACGAGCAGTACTTC.

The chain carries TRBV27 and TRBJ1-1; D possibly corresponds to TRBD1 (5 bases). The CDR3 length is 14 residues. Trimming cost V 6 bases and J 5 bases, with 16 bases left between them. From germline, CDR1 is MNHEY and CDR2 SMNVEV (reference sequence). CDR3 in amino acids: CASSEGTARTEAFF. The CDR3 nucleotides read TGTGCCAGCAGCGAGGGGACCGCTCGGACTGAAGCTTTCTTT.

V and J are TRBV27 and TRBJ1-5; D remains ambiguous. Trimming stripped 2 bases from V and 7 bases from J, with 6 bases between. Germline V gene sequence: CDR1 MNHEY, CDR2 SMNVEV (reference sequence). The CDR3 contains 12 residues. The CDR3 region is CASSLQGQPQHF. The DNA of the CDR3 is TGTGCCAGCAGTTTACAAGGACAGCCCCAGCATTTT.

The CDR3, as DNA: TGTGCCAGCAGTGGTGGGACAGCAGTATCTCTCTACGAGCAGTACGTC. It is translated as CASSGGTAVSLYEQYV. The J gene is TRBJ2-7, the V gene TRBV28, with 7 bases lining up with TRBD1. In germline, CDR1 is MDHEN, CDR2 SYDVKM. V lost 5 bases, J lost 3 bases, and 13 bases stayed unmatched. The CDR3 length is 16 residues.

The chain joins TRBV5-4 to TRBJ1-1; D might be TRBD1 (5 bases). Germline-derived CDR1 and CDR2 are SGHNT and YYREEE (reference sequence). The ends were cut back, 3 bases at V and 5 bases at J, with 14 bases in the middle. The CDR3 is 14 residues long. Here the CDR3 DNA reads TGTGCCAGCAGCTGGGGAGGGGTTAAGACTGAAGCTTTCTTT. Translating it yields CASSWGGVKTEAFF.

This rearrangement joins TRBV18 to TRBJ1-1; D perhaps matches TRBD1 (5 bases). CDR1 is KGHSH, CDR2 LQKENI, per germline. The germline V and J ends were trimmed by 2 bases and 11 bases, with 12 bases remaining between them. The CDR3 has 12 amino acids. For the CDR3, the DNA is TGTGCCAGCTCACCAGAGGGGTGGGCGGCTTTCTTT. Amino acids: CASSPEGWAAFF.

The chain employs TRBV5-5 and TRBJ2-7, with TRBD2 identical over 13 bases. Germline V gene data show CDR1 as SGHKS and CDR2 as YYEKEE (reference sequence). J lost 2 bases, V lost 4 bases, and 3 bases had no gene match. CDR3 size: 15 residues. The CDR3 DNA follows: TGTGCCAGCAGCGGGGGACTAGCGGGACCCTACGAGCAGTACGTC. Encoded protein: CASSGGLAGPYEQYV.

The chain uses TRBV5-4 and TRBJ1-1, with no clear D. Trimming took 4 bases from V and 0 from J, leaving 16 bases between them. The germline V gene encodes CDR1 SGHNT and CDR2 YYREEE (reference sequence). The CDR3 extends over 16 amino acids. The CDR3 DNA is TGTGCCAGCAGCCCAACCGCGAGCGGCCTGAACACTGAAGCTTTCTTT. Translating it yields CASSPTASGLNTEAFF.

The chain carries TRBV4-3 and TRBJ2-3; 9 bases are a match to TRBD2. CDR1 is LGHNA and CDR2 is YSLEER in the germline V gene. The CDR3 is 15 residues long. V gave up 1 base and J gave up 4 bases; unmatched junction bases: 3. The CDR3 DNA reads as TGCGCCAGCAGCCAAGTAGCGGGAGTAGCAGATACGCAGTATTTT. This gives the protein CASSQVAGVADTQYF.

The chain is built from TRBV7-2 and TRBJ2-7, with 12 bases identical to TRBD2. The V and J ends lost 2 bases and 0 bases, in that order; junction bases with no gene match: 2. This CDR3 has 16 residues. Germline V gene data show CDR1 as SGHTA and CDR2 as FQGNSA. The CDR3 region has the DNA TGTGCCAGCAGCTTAATGACTAGCGGGAGCTCCTACGAGCAGTACTTC. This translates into CASSLMTSGSSYEQYF. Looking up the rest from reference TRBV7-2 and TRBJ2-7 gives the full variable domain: GAGVSQSPSNKVTEKGKDVELRCDPISGHTALYWYRQSLGQGLEFLIYFQGNSAPDKSGLPSDRFSAERTGGSVSTLTIQRTQQEDSAVYLCASSLMTSGSSYEQYFGPGTRLTVT.

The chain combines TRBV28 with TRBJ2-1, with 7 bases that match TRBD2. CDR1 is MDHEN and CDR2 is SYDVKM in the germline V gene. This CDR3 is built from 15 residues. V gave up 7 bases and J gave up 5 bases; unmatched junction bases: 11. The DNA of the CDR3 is TGTGCCAGCACTCTCCTGCCTAGCGGCCACAATGAGCAGTTCTTC. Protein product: CASTLLPSGHNEQFF.

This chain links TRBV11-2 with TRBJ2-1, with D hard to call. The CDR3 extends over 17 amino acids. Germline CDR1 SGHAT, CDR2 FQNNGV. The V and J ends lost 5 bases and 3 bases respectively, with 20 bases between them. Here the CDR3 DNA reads TGTGCCAGCAGCCTCCGCCCCCGCGCATTGGACTACAATGAGCAGTTCTTC. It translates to CASSLRPRALDYNEQFF.

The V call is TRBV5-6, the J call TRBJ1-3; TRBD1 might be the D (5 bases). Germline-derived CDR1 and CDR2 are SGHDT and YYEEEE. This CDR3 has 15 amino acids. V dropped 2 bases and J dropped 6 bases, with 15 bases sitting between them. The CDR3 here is CASSFRRQGSNTIYF. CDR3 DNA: TGTGCCAGCAGCTTTCGAAGGCAGGGATCAAACACCATATATTTT. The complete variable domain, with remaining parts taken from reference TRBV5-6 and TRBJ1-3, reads DAGVTQSPTHLIKTRGQQVTLRCSPKSGHDTVSWYQQALGQGPQFIFQYYEEEERQRGNFPDRFSGHQFPNYSSELNVNALLLGDSALYLCASSFRRQGSNTIYFGEGSWLTVV.

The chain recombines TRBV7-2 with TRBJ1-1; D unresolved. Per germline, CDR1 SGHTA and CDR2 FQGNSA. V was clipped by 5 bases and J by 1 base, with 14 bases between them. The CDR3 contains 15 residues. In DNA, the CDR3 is TGTGCCAGCAGCCCTTGGACCTGGGGGAACACTGAAGCTTTCTTT. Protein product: CASSPWTWGNTEAFF.

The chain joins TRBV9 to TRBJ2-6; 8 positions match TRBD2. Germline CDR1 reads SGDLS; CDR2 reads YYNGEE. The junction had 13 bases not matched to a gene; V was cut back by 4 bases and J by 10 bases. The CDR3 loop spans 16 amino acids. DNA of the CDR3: TGTGCCAGCAGCCCCCCGGGGGGGGGCCCCTTGAACGTCCTGACTTTC. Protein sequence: CASSPPGGGPLNVLTF.

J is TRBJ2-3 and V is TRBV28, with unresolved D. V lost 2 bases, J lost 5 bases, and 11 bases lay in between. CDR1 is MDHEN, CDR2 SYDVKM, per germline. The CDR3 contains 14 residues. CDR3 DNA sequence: TGTGCCAGCAGTTTACAATCCCGGCAAGATACGCAGTATTTT. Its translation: CASSLQSRQDTQYF.

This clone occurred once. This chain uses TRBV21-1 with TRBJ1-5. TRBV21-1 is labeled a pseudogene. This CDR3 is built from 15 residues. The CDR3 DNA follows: TGTGCCAGCAGCAAAACTGTGAGAACTCCTCAGCCCCAGCATTTT. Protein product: CASSKTVRTPQPQHF.

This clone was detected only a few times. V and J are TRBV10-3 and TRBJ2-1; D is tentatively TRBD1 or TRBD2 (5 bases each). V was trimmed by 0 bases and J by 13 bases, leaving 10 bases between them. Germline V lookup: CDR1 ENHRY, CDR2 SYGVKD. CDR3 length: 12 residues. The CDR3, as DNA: TGTGCCATCAGTGAGTCCGGGGCAGGACAGTTCTTC. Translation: CAISESGAGQFF.